This T cell receptor beta chain was documented in a study of blood T cell repertoires in COVID-19. Clones were read by immunoSEQ multiplex PCR, and TCRdb kept only the in-frame ones, dropping some. The sample records 330,000 or so clones, approximately 89% being singletons. The receptor's source is an older woman with COVID-19, enrolled during active disease. Material for sequencing was peripheral blood.

CDR3 in DNA: TGTGCCAGCAGTGAACCCGGGACACTCTCCTACGAGCAGTACTTC. This translates into CASSEPGTLSYEQYF. The V gene is TRBV6-1, the J gene TRBJ2-7; possible D gene TRBD1, 6 bases. V lost 2 bases, J lost 0 bases, and 11 bases lay in between. The CDR3 contains 15 residues. Per germline, CDR1 MNHNS and CDR2 SASEGT.